This T cell receptor (beta chain) was recorded in a study of beta chain features in type 1 diabetes. This clone appeared a few times. The germline V gene has CDR1 MNHEY and CDR2 SMNVEV (reference sequence). This CDR3 comprises 16 residues. V shed 6 bases, J shed 8 bases, and the junction held 14 bases outside the gene matches. cDNA synthesis used the whole RNA isolate, giving expressed TCRB sequences. TCRdb's copy holds only in-frame clones and misses some; the assay was immunoSEQ multiplex PCR. The sample contains around 330,000 clones, approximately 11% of which appear only once. The receptor was derived from a woman aged 25 to 45 in good health. Sequencing was carried out using naive CD4+ T cells from blood. V gene TRBV27 combines with J gene TRBJ2-1; TRBD2 aligns across 9 bases. CDR3: CASRADSGSVIDEQFF. CDR3 DNA sequence: TGTGCCAGCAGGGCCGATAGCGGGAGCGTTATCGATGAGCAGTTCTTC.